This is a list of T cell receptor beta chains from one sample in a study of OX40 agonist ivuxolimab in advanced cancers. Profiled with immunoSEQ multiplex PCR; TCRdb holds only in-frame clones, not every one. The repertoire holds roughly 64,000 clones, with roughly 80% as singletons. The material sequenced was CD4+ or CD8+ T cells sorted from blood, taken in a trial of the OX40 agonist ivuxolimab. These TCRs come from an adult with an advanced solid tumor such as melanoma, head and neck, liver or kidney cancer. Both conserved end residues are part of each CDR3. D genes are given only for firm matches.

d_call,v_call,cdr3_aa
-,TRBV28,CASSLGGTRGEQYF
-,TRBV4-3,CASSQGRGKTEAFF
-,TRBV5-1,CASSFRGAGEKLFF